This entry features one T cell receptor beta chain sequence. This record belongs to a study of blood T cell repertoires in COVID-19. Study-wide context: From the United States, Italy and Spain came samples of acute and convalescent COVID-19.

In the source study's methods: Estimated nucleated cell counts came from reference gene primer amplification. This table comes from immunoSEQ multiplex PCR, and its TCRdb copy is limited to in-frame clones, with some not included. That table is the source of V, J and clone size, and D and trimming were worked out from the DNA. The table shows about 150,000 clones, with roughly 80% occurring only once. Trimming shortened V by 5 bases and J by 0 bases, and 11 bases separated the two germline ends. This CDR3 has 14 residues. Germline assignment: CDR1 GTSNPN and CDR2 SVGIG (reference sequence). The sequenced sample was peripheral blood. This sequence joins TRBV30 and TRBJ1-3; D ambiguous. The clonotype comes from a woman of 80 years or more with acute or convalescent COVID-19. DNA for the CDR3: TGTGCCTGGGGAATGGGCCTCTCTGGAAACACCATATATTTT. Residues: CAWGMGLSGNTIYF.